Listed below are T cell receptor beta chains from one sample, sequenced in a study of T cell changes during pregnancy in multiple sclerosis. Some clones are missing from TCRdb's copy, which holds only in-frame ones; the method was immunoSEQ multiplex PCR. The sample yields approximately 70,000 clones, around 94% seen once. The specimen comprised CD4+ T cells from peripheral blood mononuclear cells, sampled after pregnancy. The receptor source for this set is a female donor with multiple sclerosis, enrolled in a pregnancy study. Each CDR3 is given with its conserved first and last residue. Fields, in order: V gene, J gene, D gene, clone size, CDR3 protein, CDR3 DNA. D genes are given only for firm matches. Expanded clones get a size class; other rows say once, few or many, or leave the size out.

V gene: TRBV7-2
J gene: TRBJ2-7
D gene: TRBD2
clone size: -
CDR3 protein: CASSRGGGPYEQYF
CDR3 DNA: TGTGCCAGCAGCCGGGGCGGGGGACCCTACGAGCAGTACTTC

V gene: TRBV5-1
J gene: TRBJ2-1
D gene: TRBD2
clone size: -
CDR3 protein: CASSQRPAGGTNNEQFF
CDR3 DNA: TGCGCCAGCAGCCAGAGACCAGCGGGAGGGACTAACAATGAGCAGTTCTTC

V gene: TRBV28
J gene: TRBJ1-1
D gene: TRBD1
clone size: -
CDR3 protein: CASSSRDRGSDTEAFF
CDR3 DNA: TGTGCCAGCAGTTCCCGGGACAGGGGGTCGGACACTGAAGCTTTCTTT

V gene: TRBV15
J gene: TRBJ2-7
D gene: -
clone size: -
CDR3 protein: CATSRVGGGTAYEQYF
CDR3 DNA: TGTGCCACCAGCAGAGTGGGAGGTGGGACAGCTTACGAGCAGTACTTC

V gene: TRBV28
J gene: TRBJ2-7
D gene: TRBD2
clone size: -
CDR3 protein: CASSPDWGGNEQYF
CDR3 DNA: TGTGCCAGCAGTCCGGACTGGGGGGGGAACGAGCAGTACTTC

V gene: TRBV30
J gene: TRBJ1-2
D gene: TRBD1
clone size: -
CDR3 protein: CAWSTSDRGPRGYTF
CDR3 DNA: TGTGCCTGGAGTACCTCGGACAGGGGGCCGAGGGGCTACACCTTC

V gene: TRBV7-2
J gene: TRBJ2-7
D gene: TRBD1
clone size: -
CDR3 protein: CASSLSGTGEGEQYF
CDR3 DNA: TGTGCCAGCAGCTTATCCGGGACAGGGGAAGGCGAGCAGTACTTC

V gene: TRBV6-1
J gene: TRBJ2-7
D gene: -
clone size: -
CDR3 protein: CASRATGAYEQYF
CDR3 DNA: TGTGCCAGCAGGGCCACAGGTGCCTACGAGCAGTACTTC

V gene: TRBV15
J gene: TRBJ2-7
D gene: TRBD2
clone size: once
CDR3 protein: CATSRIPGSGSYEQYF
CDR3 DNA: TGTGCCACCAGCAGAATACCTGGAAGCGGGAGTTACGAGCAGTACTTC

V gene: TRBV28
J gene: TRBJ1-3
D gene: TRBD1
clone size: -
CDR3 protein: CASSLGTVSSGNTIYF
CDR3 DNA: TGTGCCAGCAGTCTGGGGACAGTAAGCTCTGGAAACACCATATATTTT

V gene: TRBV28
J gene: TRBJ2-4
D gene: TRBD2
clone size: -
CDR3 protein: CASSLTSGTRGAKNIQYF
CDR3 DNA: TGTGCCAGCAGTTTAACTAGCGGGACTCGAGGCGCCAAAAACATTCAGTACTTC

V gene: TRBV6-9
J gene: TRBJ2-4
D gene: -
clone size: -
CDR3 protein: CASEGFLWALKNIQYF
CDR3 DNA: TGTGCCAGCGAGGGTTTTTTGTGGGCCCTCAAAAACATTCAGTACTTC

V gene: TRBV7-2
J gene: TRBJ2-2
D gene: TRBD2
clone size: -
CDR3 protein: CASSLEGFAGGPGTGELFF
CDR3 DNA: TGTGCCAGCAGCTTAGAGGGGTTTGCGGGAGGGCCAGGTACCGGGGAGCTGTTTTTT

V gene: TRBV19
J gene: TRBJ2-1
D gene: TRBD2
clone size: -
CDR3 protein: CASGERERDYNEQFF
CDR3 DNA: TGTGCCAGTGGAGAGCGGGAGCGGGACTACAATGAGCAGTTCTTC

V gene: TRBV10-3
J gene: TRBJ2-5
D gene: TRBD2
clone size: -
CDR3 protein: CAIKKGLAGEETQYF
CDR3 DNA: TGTGCCATCAAGAAGGGACTAGCGGGAGAAGAGACCCAGTACTTC

V gene: TRBV5-1
J gene: TRBJ2-1
D gene: TRBD2
clone size: -
CDR3 protein: CASSLREGPYNEQFF
CDR3 DNA: TGCGCCAGCAGCTTGAGGGAGGGCCCCTACAATGAGCAGTTCTTC

V gene: TRBV6-1
J gene: TRBJ2-5
D gene: -
clone size: once
CDR3 protein: CASSEAGSRYQETQYF
CDR3 DNA: TGTGCCAGCAGTGAAGCAGGCAGCAGGTACCAAGAGACCCAGTACTTC

V gene: TRBV11-2
J gene: TRBJ2-7
D gene: -
clone size: -
CDR3 protein: CASSFRGYTTYEQYF
CDR3 DNA: TGTGCCAGCAGCTTCCGGGGTTACACCACCTACGAGCAGTACTTC

V gene: TRBV29-1
J gene: TRBJ1-2
D gene: TRBD1
clone size: -
CDR3 protein: CSVRQGARGGYTF
CDR3 DNA: TGCAGCGTCCGACAGGGGGCAAGGGGCGGCTACACCTTC

V gene: TRBV4-2
J gene: TRBJ2-7
D gene: TRBD2
clone size: -
CDR3 protein: CASSPGVAGIYEQYF
CDR3 DNA: TGTGCCAGCAGCCCTGGGGTAGCGGGAATTTACGAGCAGTACTTC

V gene: TRBV28
J gene: TRBJ2-7
D gene: -
clone size: -
CDR3 protein: CASTGSFDEQYF
CDR3 DNA: TGTGCCAGCACAGGGTCCTTTGACGAGCAGTACTTC

V gene: TRBV6-6
J gene: TRBJ2-3
D gene: -
clone size: -
CDR3 protein: CASSPSGTSTDTQYF
CDR3 DNA: TGTGCCAGCAGTCCCAGCGGCACTAGCACAGATACGCAGTATTTT

V gene: TRBV2
J gene: TRBJ2-5
D gene: -
clone size: -
CDR3 protein: CASTGGRAETQYF
CDR3 DNA: TGTGCCTCCACCGGGGGGCGCGCGGAGACCCAGTACTTC

V gene: TRBV19
J gene: TRBJ2-4
D gene: -
clone size: -
CDR3 protein: CASSPESGRLAKNIQYF
CDR3 DNA: TGTGCCAGTAGTCCTGAATCGGGGAGGTTAGCCAAAAACATTCAGTACTTC

V gene: TRBV5-6
J gene: TRBJ1-2
D gene: -
clone size: -
CDR3 protein: CASSLVSSGHIYGYTF
CDR3 DNA: TGTGCCAGCAGCTTGGTTTCATCTGGACACATCTATGGCTACACCTTC

V gene: TRBV28
J gene: TRBJ1-4
D gene: TRBD1
clone size: -
CDR3 protein: CASRDRAFVEKLFF
CDR3 DNA: TGTGCCAGCAGAGACAGGGCCTTTGTAGAAAAACTGTTTTTT

V gene: TRBV6-6
J gene: TRBJ1-4
D gene: TRBD1
clone size: -
CDR3 protein: CAANRQGTNEKLFF
CDR3 DNA: TGTGCCGCCAACCGACAGGGAACTAATGAAAAACTGTTTTTT

V gene: TRBV29-1
J gene: TRBJ2-5
D gene: -
clone size: once
CDR3 protein: CSVTGGETQYF
CDR3 DNA: TGCAGCGTTACCGGTGGAGAGACCCAGTACTTC

V gene: TRBV11-3
J gene: TRBJ2-1
D gene: TRBD2
clone size: -
CDR3 protein: CASSSGLAGYNEQFF
CDR3 DNA: TGTGCCAGCAGCTCCGGACTAGCGGGATACAATGAGCAGTTCTTC

V gene: TRBV30
J gene: TRBJ1-1
D gene: -
clone size: few
CDR3 protein: CAWTITGTSDTEAFF
CDR3 DNA: TGTGCCTGGACTATCACCGGGACTTCGGACACTGAAGCTTTCTTT

V gene: TRBV6-5
J gene: TRBJ2-2
D gene: TRBD2
clone size: few
CDR3 protein: CASSYGVAGGPGELFF
CDR3 DNA: TGTGCCAGCAGTTACGGGGTAGCGGGAGGCCCCGGGGAGCTGTTTTTT

V gene: TRBV15
J gene: TRBJ1-5
D gene: -
clone size: -
CDR3 protein: CATSRVAGDYNQPQHF
CDR3 DNA: TGTGCCACCAGCAGAGTGGCAGGGGACTACAATCAGCCCCAGCATTTT

V gene: TRBV14
J gene: TRBJ2-2
D gene: TRBD1
clone size: -
CDR3 protein: CASSQGRSQGAGELFF
CDR3 DNA: TGTGCCAGCAGCCAAGGCCGGTCACAGGGGGCCGGGGAGCTGTTTTTT

V gene: TRBV19
J gene: TRBJ2-1
D gene: TRBD1
clone size: -
CDR3 protein: CASSTTGTEVSYNEQFF
CDR3 DNA: TGTGCCAGTAGTACGACGGGGACAGAGGTTTCCTACAATGAGCAGTTCTTC

V gene: TRBV19
J gene: TRBJ2-3
D gene: -
clone size: -
CDR3 protein: CASSKARPSSTDTQYF
CDR3 DNA: TGTGCCAGTAGTAAGGCCAGGCCATCTAGCACAGATACGCAGTATTTT

V gene: TRBV28
J gene: TRBJ2-7
D gene: -
clone size: once
CDR3 protein: CASSSTGTTYEQYF
CDR3 DNA: TGTGCCAGCAGCTCGACCGGGACAACCTACGAGCAGTACTTC

V gene: TRBV6-5
J gene: TRBJ1-6
D gene: -
clone size: -
CDR3 protein: CASSSRFNNSPLHF
CDR3 DNA: TGTGCCAGCAGTTCCAGGTTTAACAATTCACCCCTCCACTTT

V gene: TRBV14
J gene: TRBJ1-2
D gene: -
clone size: -
CDR3 protein: CASSPAVQRPGYTF
CDR3 DNA: TGTGCCAGCAGCCCGGCGGTCCAACGGCCTGGCTACACCTTC

V gene: TRBV28
J gene: TRBJ2-7
D gene: TRBD2
clone size: -
CDR3 protein: CASSYLSGLEGDTSYEQYF
CDR3 DNA: TGTGCCAGCAGTTACCTCTCGGGACTAGAAGGTGACACCTCCTACGAGCAGTACTTC

V gene: TRBV5-6
J gene: TRBJ1-1
D gene: -
clone size: -
CDR3 protein: CASTQGLPDTEAFF
CDR3 DNA: TGTGCCAGCACCCAGGGGCTTCCGGACACTGAAGCTTTCTTT

V gene: TRBV30
J gene: TRBJ2-7
D gene: TRBD2
clone size: -
CDR3 protein: CAWRLAGAGEQYF
CDR3 DNA: TGTGCCTGGCGACTAGCGGGAGCAGGCGAGCAGTACTTC

V gene: TRBV28
J gene: TRBJ1-2
D gene: -
clone size: -
CDR3 protein: CASSLSRVNGYTF
CDR3 DNA: TGTGCCAGCAGTTTAAGCAGGGTCAATGGCTACACCTTC

V gene: TRBV5-4
J gene: TRBJ2-1
D gene: TRBD2
clone size: -
CDR3 protein: CASSLGLAEGEQFF
CDR3 DNA: TGTGCCAGCAGCTTGGGGCTAGCGGAAGGTGAGCAGTTCTTC

V gene: TRBV7-2
J gene: TRBJ2-7
D gene: TRBD2
clone size: -
CDR3 protein: CASSLGGGRTSGGYEQYF
CDR3 DNA: TGTGCCAGCAGCTTAGGGGGGGGAAGGACTAGCGGGGGCTACGAGCAGTACTTC

V gene: TRBV6-6
J gene: TRBJ2-4
D gene: TRBD1
clone size: -
CDR3 protein: CAAALLQGVGKNIQYF
CDR3 DNA: TGTGCCGCTGCACTTCTACAGGGGGTCGGCAAAAACATTCAGTACTTC

V gene: TRBV7-9
J gene: TRBJ1-5
D gene: TRBD1
clone size: -
CDR3 protein: CASSPGDREAQPQHF
CDR3 DNA: TGTGCCAGCAGCCCCGGGGACAGGGAGGCTCAGCCCCAGCATTTT

V gene: TRBV5-1
J gene: TRBJ2-1
D gene: TRBD1
clone size: -
CDR3 protein: CASSLSRDRANEQFF
CDR3 DNA: TGCGCCAGCAGCTTGTCCCGGGACAGGGCGAATGAGCAGTTCTTC

V gene: TRBV4-3
J gene: TRBJ2-1
D gene: -
clone size: -
CDR3 protein: CASSQAIRGREQFF
CDR3 DNA: TGCGCCAGCAGCCAAGCAATCCGGGGTCGAGAGCAGTTCTTC

V gene: TRBV29-1
J gene: TRBJ2-1
D gene: -
clone size: -
CDR3 protein: CSVDGTYLYNEQFF
CDR3 DNA: TGCAGCGTTGATGGCACATATCTTTACAATGAGCAGTTCTTC

V gene: TRBV7-6
J gene: TRBJ2-5
D gene: TRBD1
clone size: -
CDR3 protein: CASSQGTGVSETQYF
CDR3 DNA: TGTGCCAGCAGCCAAGGGACAGGTGTATCAGAGACCCAGTACTTC

V gene: TRBV10-3
J gene: TRBJ2-6
D gene: TRBD1
clone size: once
CDR3 protein: CAINLFGTGGSGANVLTF
CDR3 DNA: TGTGCCATCAATTTGTTCGGGACAGGCGGCTCTGGGGCCAACGTCCTGACTTTC

V gene: TRBV11-2
J gene: TRBJ2-5
D gene: -
clone size: -
CDR3 protein: CASSLSRGTVETQYF
CDR3 DNA: TGTGCCAGCAGCTTATCACGGGGGACGGTGGAGACCCAGTACTTC